This TCR beta chain originates from a study of blood T cell repertoires in COVID-19. In the source study's methods: Amplification from reference gene primers served as the basis for estimated nucleated cell counts. Generated by immunoSEQ multiplex PCR, the TCRdb table keeps only in-frame clones and is missing some. V, J and clone size are those of that table, while D and trimming were read from the DNA. The sample lists 220,000 or so clones, around 87% occurring once. Researchers sorted participants into cohorts using their self-reported clinical history. Participants classified as exposed had met a COVID-19 case within 2 weeks before study entry. Germline V gives CDR1 SGHKS, CDR2 YYEKEE (reference sequence). The CDR3 spans 12 residues. Trimming left V 5 bases short and J 11 bases short, with 11 bases between.

Sequencing was done on a sample of PBMCs or T cells enriched from blood (not recorded which). The clonotype was recovered from a man in his thirties or forties who had been exposed to COVID-19. The chain carries TRBV5-5 and TRBJ1-6; D remains ambiguous. CDR3 DNA sequence: TGTGCCAGCAGTCCGCCGGGTGCACCCCTCCACTTT. Residues: CASSPPGAPLHF.